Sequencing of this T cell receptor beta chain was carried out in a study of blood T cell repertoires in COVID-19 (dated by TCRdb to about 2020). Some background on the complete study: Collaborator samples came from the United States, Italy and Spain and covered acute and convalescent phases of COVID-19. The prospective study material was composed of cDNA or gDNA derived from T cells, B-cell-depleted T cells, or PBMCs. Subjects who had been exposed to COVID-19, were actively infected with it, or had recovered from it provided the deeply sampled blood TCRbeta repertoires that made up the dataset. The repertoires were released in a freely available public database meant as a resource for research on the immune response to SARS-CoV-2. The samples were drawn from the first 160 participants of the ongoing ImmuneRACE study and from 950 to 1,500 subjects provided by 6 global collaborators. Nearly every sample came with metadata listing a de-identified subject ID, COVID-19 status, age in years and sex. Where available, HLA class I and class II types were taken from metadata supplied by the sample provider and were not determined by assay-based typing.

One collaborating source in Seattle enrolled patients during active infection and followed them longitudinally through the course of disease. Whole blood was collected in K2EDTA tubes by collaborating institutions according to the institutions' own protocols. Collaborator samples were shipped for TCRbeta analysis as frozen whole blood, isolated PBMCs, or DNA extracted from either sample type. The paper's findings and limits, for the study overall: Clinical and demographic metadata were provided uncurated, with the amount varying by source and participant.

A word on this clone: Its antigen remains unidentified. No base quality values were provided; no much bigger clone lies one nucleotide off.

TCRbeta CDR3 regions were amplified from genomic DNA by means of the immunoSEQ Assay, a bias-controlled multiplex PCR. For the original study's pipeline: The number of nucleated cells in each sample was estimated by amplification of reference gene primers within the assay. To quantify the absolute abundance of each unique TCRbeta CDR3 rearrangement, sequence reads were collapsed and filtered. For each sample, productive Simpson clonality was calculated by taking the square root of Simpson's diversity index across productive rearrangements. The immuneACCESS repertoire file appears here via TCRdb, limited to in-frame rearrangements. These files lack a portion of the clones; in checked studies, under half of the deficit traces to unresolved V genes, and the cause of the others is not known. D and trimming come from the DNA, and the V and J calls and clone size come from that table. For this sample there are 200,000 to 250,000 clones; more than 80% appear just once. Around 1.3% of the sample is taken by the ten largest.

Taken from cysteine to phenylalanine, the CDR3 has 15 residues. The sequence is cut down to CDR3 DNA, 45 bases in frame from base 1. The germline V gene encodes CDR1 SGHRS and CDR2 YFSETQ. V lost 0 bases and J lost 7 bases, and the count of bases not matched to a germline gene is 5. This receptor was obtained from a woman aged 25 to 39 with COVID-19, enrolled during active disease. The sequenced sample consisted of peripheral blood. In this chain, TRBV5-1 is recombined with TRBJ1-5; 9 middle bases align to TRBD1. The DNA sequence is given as TGCGCCAGCAGCTTGGGGACAGGGGTTGGGCAGCCCCAGCATTTT. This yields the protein CASSLGTGVGQPQHF.